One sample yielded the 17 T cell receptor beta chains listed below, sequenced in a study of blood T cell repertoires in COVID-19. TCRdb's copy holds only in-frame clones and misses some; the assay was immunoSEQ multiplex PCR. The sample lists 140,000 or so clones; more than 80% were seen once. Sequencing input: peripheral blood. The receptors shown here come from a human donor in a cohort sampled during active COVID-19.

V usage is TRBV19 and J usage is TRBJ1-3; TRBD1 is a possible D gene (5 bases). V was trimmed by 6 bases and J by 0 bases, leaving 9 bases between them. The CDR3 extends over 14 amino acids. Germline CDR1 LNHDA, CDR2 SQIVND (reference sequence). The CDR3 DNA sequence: TGTGCCAGTAGGGGGACTTCCTCTGGAAACACCATATATTTT. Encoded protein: CASRGTSSGNTIYF.

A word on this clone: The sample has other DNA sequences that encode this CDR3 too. The DNA for the CDR3 is TGTGCCAGCAGTTTACAGGGGGCCATCTCTGGGGCCAACGTCCTGACTTTC. Translating it yields CASSLQGAISGANVLTF. The rearrangement links TRBV27 to TRBJ2-6; 8 bases fit TRBD1. Germline V lookup: CDR1 MNHEY, CDR2 SMNVEV (reference sequence). With 2 bases clipped from V and 0 bases from J, the junction kept 3 bases outside the gene matches. CDR3 size: 17 residues.

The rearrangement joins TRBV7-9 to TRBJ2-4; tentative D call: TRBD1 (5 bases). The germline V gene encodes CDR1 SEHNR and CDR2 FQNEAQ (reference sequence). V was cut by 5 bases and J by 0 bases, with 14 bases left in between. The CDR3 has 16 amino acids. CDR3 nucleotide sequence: TGTGCCAGCAGCCCACCGACAGAAATAGCCAAAAACATTCAGTACTTC. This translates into CASSPPTEIAKNIQYF.

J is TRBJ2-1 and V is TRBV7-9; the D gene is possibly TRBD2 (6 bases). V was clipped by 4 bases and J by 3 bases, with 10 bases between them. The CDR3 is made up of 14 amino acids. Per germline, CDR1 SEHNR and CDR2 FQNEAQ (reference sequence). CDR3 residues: CASSSGTYYNEQFF. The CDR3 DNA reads TGTGCCAGCAGCTCCGGGACTTACTACAATGAGCAGTTCTTC.

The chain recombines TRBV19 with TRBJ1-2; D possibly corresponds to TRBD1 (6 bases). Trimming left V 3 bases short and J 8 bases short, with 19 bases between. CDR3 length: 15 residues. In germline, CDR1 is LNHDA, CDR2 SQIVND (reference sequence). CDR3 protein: CASSIEGGRHYGYTF. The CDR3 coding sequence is TGTGCCAGTAGTATTGAGGGGGGGCGGCATTACGGCTACACCTTC.

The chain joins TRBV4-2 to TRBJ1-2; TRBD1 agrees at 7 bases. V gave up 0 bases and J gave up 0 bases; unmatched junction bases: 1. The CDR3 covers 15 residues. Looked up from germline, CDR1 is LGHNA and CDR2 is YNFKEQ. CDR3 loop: CASSQDGQANYGYTF. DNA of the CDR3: TGTGCCAGCAGCCAAGATGGACAGGCTAACTATGGCTACACCTTC.

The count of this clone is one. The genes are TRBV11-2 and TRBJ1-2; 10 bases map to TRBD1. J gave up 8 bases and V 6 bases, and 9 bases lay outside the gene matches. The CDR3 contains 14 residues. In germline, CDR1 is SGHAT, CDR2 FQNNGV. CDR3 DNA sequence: TGTGCCAGCAGTGACAGGGGGCCTATAAGAGGCTACACCTTC. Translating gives CASSDRGPIRGYTF.

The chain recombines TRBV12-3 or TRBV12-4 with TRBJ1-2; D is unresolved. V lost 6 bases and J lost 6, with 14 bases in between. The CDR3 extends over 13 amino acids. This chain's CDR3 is CASSRDGRDGYTF. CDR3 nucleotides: TGTGCCAGCAGCCGAGATGGGCGAGATGGCTACACCTTC.

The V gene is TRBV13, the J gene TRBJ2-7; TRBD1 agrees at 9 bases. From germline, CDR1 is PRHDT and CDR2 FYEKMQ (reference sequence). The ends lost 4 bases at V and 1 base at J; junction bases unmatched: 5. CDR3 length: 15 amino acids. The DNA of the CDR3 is TGTGCCAGCAGCTCCTCCGGGACAGGGTCCTACGAGCAGTACGTC. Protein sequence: CASSSSGTGSYEQYV.

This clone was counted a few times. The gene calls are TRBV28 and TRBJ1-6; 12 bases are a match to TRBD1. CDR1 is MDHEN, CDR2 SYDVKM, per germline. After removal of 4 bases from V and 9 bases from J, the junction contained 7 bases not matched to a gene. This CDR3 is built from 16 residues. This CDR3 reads CASSYWDRGLRSPLHF. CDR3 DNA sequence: TGTGCCAGCAGTTACTGGGACAGGGGGCTTCGTTCACCCCTCCACTTT.

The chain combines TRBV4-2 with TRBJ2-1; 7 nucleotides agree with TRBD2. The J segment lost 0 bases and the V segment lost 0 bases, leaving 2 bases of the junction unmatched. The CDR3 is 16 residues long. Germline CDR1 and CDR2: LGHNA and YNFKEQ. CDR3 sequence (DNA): TGTGCCAGCAGCCAAGATATAGCGGGCTCCTACAATGAGCAGTTCTTC. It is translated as CASSQDIAGSYNEQFF.

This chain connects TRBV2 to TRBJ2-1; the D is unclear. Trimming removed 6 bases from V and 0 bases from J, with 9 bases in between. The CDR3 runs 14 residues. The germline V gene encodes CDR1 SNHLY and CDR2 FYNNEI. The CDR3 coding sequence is TGTGCCAGCAGGGCGGTGAGCTCCTACAATGAGCAGTTCTTC. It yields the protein CASRAVSSYNEQFF. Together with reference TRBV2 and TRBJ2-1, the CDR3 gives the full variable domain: EPEVTQTPSHQVTQMGQEVILRCVPISNHLYFYWYRQILGQKVEFLVSFYNNEISEKSEIFDDQFSVERPDGSNFTLKIRSTKLEDSAMYFCASRAVSSYNEQFFGPGTRLTVL.

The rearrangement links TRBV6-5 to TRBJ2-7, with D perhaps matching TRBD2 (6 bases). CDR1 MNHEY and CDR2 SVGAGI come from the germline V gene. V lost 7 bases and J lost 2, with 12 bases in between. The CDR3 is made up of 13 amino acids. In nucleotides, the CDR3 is TGTGCCAGCAACCCTACGGGGGCCTACGAGCAGTACTTC. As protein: CASNPTGAYEQYF.

The CDR3: CASSPGTGGFNTEAFF. CDR3 DNA sequence: TGCGCCAGCAGCCCCGGGACAGGGGGTTTTAACACTGAAGCTTTCTTT. The rearrangement links TRBV5-1 to TRBJ1-1; 11 bases agree with TRBD1. With 4 bases clipped from V and 2 bases from J, the junction kept 7 bases outside the gene matches. Per germline, CDR1 SGHRS and CDR2 YFSETQ. The CDR3 totals 16 residues.

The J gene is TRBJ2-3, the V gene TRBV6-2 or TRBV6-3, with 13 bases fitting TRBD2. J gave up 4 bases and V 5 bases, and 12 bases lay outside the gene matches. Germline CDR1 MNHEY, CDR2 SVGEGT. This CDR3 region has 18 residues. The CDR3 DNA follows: TGTGCCAGCAGTCAAAGACTAGCGGGAGGAACCGGGGCAGATACGCAGTATTTT. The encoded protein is CASSQRLAGGTGADTQYF.

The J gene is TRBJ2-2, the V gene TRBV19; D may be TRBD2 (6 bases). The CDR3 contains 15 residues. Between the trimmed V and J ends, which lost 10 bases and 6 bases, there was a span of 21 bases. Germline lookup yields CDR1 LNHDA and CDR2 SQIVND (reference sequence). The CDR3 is CATQGYRESSGELFF. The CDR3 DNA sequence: TGTGCCACTCAGGGATACCGGGAGTCCTCCGGGGAGCTGTTTTTT.

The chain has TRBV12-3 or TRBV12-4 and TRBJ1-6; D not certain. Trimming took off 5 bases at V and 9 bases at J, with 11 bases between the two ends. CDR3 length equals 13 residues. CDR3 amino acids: CASSRSASSPLHF. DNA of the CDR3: TGTGCCAGCAGTAGGAGCGCCAGTTCACCCCTCCACTTT.